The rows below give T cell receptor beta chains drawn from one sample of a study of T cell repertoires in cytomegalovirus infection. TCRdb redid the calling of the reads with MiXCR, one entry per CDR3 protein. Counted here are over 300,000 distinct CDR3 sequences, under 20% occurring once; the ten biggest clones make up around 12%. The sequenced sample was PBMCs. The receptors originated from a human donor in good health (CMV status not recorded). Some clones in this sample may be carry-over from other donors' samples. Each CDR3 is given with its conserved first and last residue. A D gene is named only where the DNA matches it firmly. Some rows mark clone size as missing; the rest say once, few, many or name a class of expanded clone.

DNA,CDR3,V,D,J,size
TGTGCCAGCAGCATAACAGTCGGGGAGCTGTTTTTT,CASSITVGELFF,TRBV3-1,NA,TRBJ2-2,NA
TGTGCCAGCAGACAGGACAGGGGGGCCTACAATGAGCAGTTCTTC,CASRQDRGAYNEQFF,TRBV27,TRBD1,TRBJ2-1,few
TGTGCCAGCAGCCGAGCCGCCGGGGAGCTGTTTTTT,CASSRAAGELFF,TRBV7-2,NA,TRBJ2-2,many
TGCAGTGCTAGCCTGGGACAGGGGACCGCTAATGGCTACACCTTC,CSASLGQGTANGYTF,TRBV20-1,TRBD1,TRBJ1-2,NA
TGTGCCAGCAGTTTTAGGGGGGGCCCCTCCTACGAGCAGTACTTC,CASSFRGGPSYEQYF,TRBV12-3/TRBV12-4,NA,TRBJ2-7,many
TGTGCCAGCAGTTTAAGCGGAAAGGGGGGAAAGCAGTTCTTC,CASSLSGKGGKQFF,TRBV28,NA,TRBJ2-1,NA
TGTGCCAGCAGTTCTCCGGGACAGGGTAACCCCTACGAGCAGTACTTC,CASSSPGQGNPYEQYF,TRBV28,TRBD1,TRBJ2-7,many
TGTGCCAGCAGGGTCCAGACCTTCACCGGGGAGCTGTTTTTT,CASRVQTFTGELFF,TRBV2,NA,TRBJ2-2,few
TGTGCCAGTAGTACTCGGGGCCAGCCCCAGCATTTT,CASSTRGQPQHF,TRBV19,NA,TRBJ1-5,few
TGTGCCAGCTCACCAACCCAGGCGCGAGGGTGGACTGAAGCTTTCTTT,CASSPTQARGWTEAFF,TRBV18,NA,TRBJ1-1,NA